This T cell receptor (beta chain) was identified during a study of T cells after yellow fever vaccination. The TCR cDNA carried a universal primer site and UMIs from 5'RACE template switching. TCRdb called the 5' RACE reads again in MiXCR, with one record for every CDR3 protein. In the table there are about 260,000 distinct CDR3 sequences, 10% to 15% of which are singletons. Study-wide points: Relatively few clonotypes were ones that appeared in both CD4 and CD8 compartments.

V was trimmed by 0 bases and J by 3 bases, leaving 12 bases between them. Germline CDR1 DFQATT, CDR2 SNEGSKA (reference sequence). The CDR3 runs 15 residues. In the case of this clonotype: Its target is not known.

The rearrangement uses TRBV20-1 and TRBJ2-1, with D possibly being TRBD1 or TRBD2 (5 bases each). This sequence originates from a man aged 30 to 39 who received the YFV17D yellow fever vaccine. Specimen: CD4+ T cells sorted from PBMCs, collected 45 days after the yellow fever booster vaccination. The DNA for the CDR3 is TGCAGTGCTAGAGATCGAGGGGCAAACTACAATGAGCAGTTCTTC. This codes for CSARDRGANYNEQFF.